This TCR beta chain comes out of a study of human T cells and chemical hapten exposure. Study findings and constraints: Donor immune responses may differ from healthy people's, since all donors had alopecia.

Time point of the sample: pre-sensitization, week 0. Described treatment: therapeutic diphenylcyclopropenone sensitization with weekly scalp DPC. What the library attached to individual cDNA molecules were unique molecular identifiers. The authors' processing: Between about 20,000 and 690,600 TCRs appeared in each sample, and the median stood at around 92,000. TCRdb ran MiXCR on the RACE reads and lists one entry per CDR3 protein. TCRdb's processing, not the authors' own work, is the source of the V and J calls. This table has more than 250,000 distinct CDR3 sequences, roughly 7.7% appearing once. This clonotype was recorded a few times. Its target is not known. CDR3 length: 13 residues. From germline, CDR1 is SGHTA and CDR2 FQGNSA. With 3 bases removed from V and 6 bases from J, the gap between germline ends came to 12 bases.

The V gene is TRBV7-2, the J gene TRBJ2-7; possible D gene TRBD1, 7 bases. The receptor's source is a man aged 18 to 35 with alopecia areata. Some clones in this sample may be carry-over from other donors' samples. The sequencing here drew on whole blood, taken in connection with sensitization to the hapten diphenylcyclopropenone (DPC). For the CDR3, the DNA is TGTGCCAGCAGCTTGGCGGGACAGCGCGAGCAGTACGTC. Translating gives CASSLAGQREQYV.